This TCR beta chain originates from a study of CD8+ T cells in alopecia areata. Germline CDR1 MNHNY, CDR2 SVGAGI (reference sequence). V dropped 8 bases and J dropped 3 bases, with 11 bases sitting between them. This CDR3 has 13 amino acids. It was cDNA, reverse transcribed from extracted RNA, that served as the sequencing template. TCRdb's copy holds only in-frame clones and misses some; the assay was immunoSEQ multiplex PCR. The sample holds about 64,000 clones, roughly 47% seen once. This clone was picked up a small number of times. The sequence was obtained from a human donor with alopecia areata. The sequencing input was NKG2D-low CD8+ T cells sorted from blood. The gene calls are TRBV6-6 and TRBJ2-1; D gene uncertain. Here the CDR3 reads CASASDNYNEQFF. CDR3 nucleotide sequence: TGTGCCAGCGCGTCTGACAACTACAATGAGCAGTTCTTC.